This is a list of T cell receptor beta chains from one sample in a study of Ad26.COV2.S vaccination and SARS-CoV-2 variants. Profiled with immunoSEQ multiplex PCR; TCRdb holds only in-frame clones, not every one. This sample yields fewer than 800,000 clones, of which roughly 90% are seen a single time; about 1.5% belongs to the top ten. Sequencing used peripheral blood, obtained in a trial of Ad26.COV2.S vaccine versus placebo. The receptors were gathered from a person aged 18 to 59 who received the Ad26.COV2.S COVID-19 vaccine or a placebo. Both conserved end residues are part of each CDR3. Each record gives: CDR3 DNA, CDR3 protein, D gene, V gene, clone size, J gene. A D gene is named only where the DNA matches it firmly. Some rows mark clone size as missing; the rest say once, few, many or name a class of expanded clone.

DNA: TGTGCCAGCAGCGTAGCTCAGGGGGCCCCCAATGGCTACACCTTC; CDR3: CASSVAQGAPNGYTF; D: TRBD1; V: TRBV9; size: -; J: TRBJ1-2
DNA: TGTGCTAGTGGTTTGGTTCCTGAAAAACTGTTTTTT; CDR3: CASGLVPEKLFF; D: -; V: TRBV12-5; size: -; J: TRBJ1-4
DNA: TGTGCCACCAGGGACAGTTTGAACACTGAAGCTTTCTTT; CDR3: CATRDSLNTEAFF; D: -; V: TRBV24-1; size: -; J: TRBJ1-1
DNA: TGTGCCACCAGCAGAGATGGGGAACTACCGCAGTACTTC; CDR3: CATSRDGELPQYF; D: -; V: TRBV15; size: few; J: TRBJ2-7
DNA: TGTGCCAGCAGCCAAGCATCGGGGGACGAGCAGTACTTC; CDR3: CASSQASGDEQYF; D: -; V: TRBV4-2; size: -; J: TRBJ2-7
DNA: TGTGCCACAGGGGGAGTTAACTATGGCTACACCTTC; CDR3: CATGGVNYGYTF; D: TRBD1; V: TRBV6-5; size: -; J: TRBJ1-2
DNA: TGTGCCAGCAGCCAACGGACCCCAAATGGACAGACAAATGAAAAACTGTTTTTT; CDR3: CASSQRTPNGQTNEKLFF; D: -; V: TRBV4-2; size: -; J: TRBJ1-4
DNA: TGTGCCAGCAGTTACCCCGTTCGAGAGACCCAGTACTTC; CDR3: CASSYPVRETQYF; D: -; V: TRBV6-2/TRBV6-3; size: -; J: TRBJ2-5
DNA: TGTGCCAGCAGCCAAGTTGATAATTCACCCCTCCACTTT; CDR3: CASSQVDNSPLHF; D: -; V: TRBV3-1/TRBV3-2; size: -; J: TRBJ1-6
DNA: TGTGCCAGTAGTATAGCCAGGGTGTCCTATGGCTACACCTTC; CDR3: CASSIARVSYGYTF; D: -; V: TRBV19; size: once; J: TRBJ1-2
DNA: TGCGCCAGCACTTGGGACTACACCGGGGAGCTGTTTTTT; CDR3: CASTWDYTGELFF; D: -; V: TRBV5-1; size: once; J: TRBJ2-2